The rows below give T cell receptor beta chains drawn from one sample of a study of T cell changes during pregnancy in multiple sclerosis. Clones were sequenced by immunoSEQ multiplex PCR, and TCRdb holds only the in-frame ones, with some missing. The profile covers 55,000 to 65,000 clones, with more than 85% appearing a single time and 0.7% to 1% taken by the ten largest. The sequenced sample was peripheral blood, obtained in the first trimester of pregnancy. The receptors were sampled from a female donor with multiple sclerosis, enrolled in a pregnancy study. Both conserved end residues are part of each CDR3. Fields, in order: CDR3 protein, CDR3 DNA, D gene, J gene, CDR3 length, clone size, V gene. A D gene is named only where the DNA matches it firmly. The size entry is marked missing in some rows and otherwise reads once, few, many or a size class.

CDR3: CASSIVPRAAGEQYF
DNA: TGTGCCAGTAGTATTGTCCCCAGGGCAGCAGGCGAGCAGTACTTC
D: -
J: TRBJ2-7
length: 15
size: -
V: TRBV19

CDR3: CSVELSGDYGYTF
DNA: TGCAGCGTTGAGCTCTCCGGGGACTATGGCTACACCTTC
D: -
J: TRBJ1-2
length: 13
size: -
V: TRBV29-1

CDR3: CSVEGALGYTF
DNA: TGCAGCGTTGAGGGGGCGCTTGGCTACACCTTC
D: -
J: TRBJ1-2
length: 11
size: -
V: TRBV29-1

CDR3: CASSFPLLAGEHIQYF
DNA: TGTGCCAGCAGCTTCCCACTACTAGCGGGGGAACACATTCAGTACTTC
D: TRBD2
J: TRBJ2-4
length: 16
size: -
V: TRBV7-9

CDR3: CASSFERGEDTQYF
DNA: TGCGCCAGCAGCTTCGAGCGGGGAGAGGATACGCAGTATTTT
D: TRBD2
J: TRBJ2-3
length: 14
size: -
V: TRBV5-1

CDR3: CASSLVSTGNYGYTF
DNA: TGTGCCAGCAGCTTGGTGTCCACAGGGAACTATGGCTACACCTTC
D: -
J: TRBJ1-2
length: 15
size: once
V: TRBV5-4

CDR3: CASSILQGYEQYF
DNA: TGTGCCAGTAGTATCTTACAGGGCTACGAGCAGTACTTC
D: -
J: TRBJ2-7
length: 13
size: -
V: TRBV19

CDR3: CASRTGVEQYF
DNA: TGTGCCAGCCGGACAGGGGTAGAGCAGTACTTC
D: TRBD1
J: TRBJ2-7
length: 11
size: -
V: TRBV6-5

CDR3: CASSWSSGDFYNEQFF
DNA: TGTGCCAGCAGTTGGTCCAGCGGGGATTTCTACAATGAGCAGTTCTTC
D: TRBD2
J: TRBJ2-1
length: 16
size: -
V: TRBV27

CDR3: CASSAGTGNEQYF
DNA: TGTGCCAGCTCAGCCGGGACAGGGAACGAGCAGTACTTC
D: TRBD1
J: TRBJ2-7
length: 13
size: -
V: TRBV18

CDR3: CAISSGLINTEAFF
DNA: TGTGCCATCAGTTCAGGACTGATAAACACTGAAGCTTTCTTT
D: -
J: TRBJ1-1
length: 14
size: -
V: TRBV10-3

CDR3: CASSGYRGLQYEQYF
DNA: TGTGCCAGCAGTGGATACAGGGGGTTACAATACGAGCAGTACTTC
D: TRBD1
J: TRBJ2-7
length: 15
size: -
V: TRBV27

CDR3: CASSSSPVGETQYF
DNA: TGTGCCAGCAGCTCCTCCCCAGTCGGGGAGACCCAGTACTTC
D: -
J: TRBJ2-5
length: 14
size: once
V: TRBV9

CDR3: CASSPPGGEVGYGYTF
DNA: TGTGCCAGCAGCCCGCCGGGAGGGGAGGTCGGGTATGGCTACACCTTC
D: -
J: TRBJ1-2
length: 16
size: -
V: TRBV5-6

CDR3: CASSLLAQGQGFPNQETQYF
DNA: TGCGCCAGCAGCCTACTTGCTCAGGGACAGGGATTCCCTAACCAAGAGACCCAGTACTTC
D: TRBD1
J: TRBJ2-5
length: 20
size: -
V: TRBV4-1

CDR3: CASGSSSEAFF
DNA: TGTGCTAGTGGTTCCTCGTCTGAAGCTTTCTTT
D: -
J: TRBJ1-1
length: 11
size: -
V: TRBV12-5

CDR3: CASSGQGNNQPQHF
DNA: TGTGCCAGCAGTGGTCAGGGTAACAATCAGCCCCAGCATTTT
D: -
J: TRBJ1-5
length: 14
size: -
V: TRBV25-1

CDR3: CASSQVNRPGGEGYTF
DNA: TGCGCCAGCAGCCAAGTAAATCGTCCGGGGGGCGAGGGCTACACCTTC
D: -
J: TRBJ1-2
length: 16
size: -
V: TRBV4-1

CDR3: CASTRTGGTEAFF
DNA: TGTGCCAGCACCCGGACAGGGGGCACTGAAGCTTTCTTT
D: TRBD1
J: TRBJ1-1
length: 13
size: once
V: TRBV6-5

CDR3: CASTGSTADTQYF
DNA: TGTGCCAGCACCGGGAGTACCGCAGATACGCAGTATTTT
D: -
J: TRBJ2-3
length: 13
size: -
V: TRBV6-5

CDR3: CASSSYRGRAKNIQYF
DNA: TGTGCCAGCAGTTCCTACAGGGGGCGTGCCAAAAACATTCAGTACTTC
D: TRBD1
J: TRBJ2-4
length: 16
size: -
V: TRBV6-5

CDR3: CASSSGSYNSPLHF
DNA: TGTGCCAGCAGTTCCGGCTCCTATAATTCACCCCTCCACTTT
D: -
J: TRBJ1-6
length: 14
size: -
V: TRBV5-5

CDR3: CASSVDRVLDEQYF
DNA: TGTGCCAGCAGTGTAGACAGGGTTCTTGACGAGCAGTACTTC
D: TRBD1
J: TRBJ2-7
length: 14
size: -
V: TRBV28

CDR3: CASSSPRVAGGYNEQFF
DNA: TGTGCCAGCAGCTCCCCCCGGGTAGCGGGGGGGTACAATGAGCAGTTCTTC
D: TRBD2
J: TRBJ2-1
length: 17
size: -
V: TRBV7-2

CDR3: CASRGQGDSPLHF
DNA: TGTGCCAGTAGAGGACAGGGGGATTCACCCCTCCACTTT
D: TRBD1
J: TRBJ1-6
length: 13
size: -
V: TRBV19

CDR3: CASSPTTQGDYGYTF
DNA: TGTGCCAGCAGCCCCACGACGCAGGGCGACTATGGCTACACCTTC
D: -
J: TRBJ1-2
length: 15
size: -
V: TRBV7-3

CDR3: CASSYRDRGIYEQYF
DNA: TGTGCCAGCAGTTATCGGGACAGGGGAATCTACGAGCAGTACTTC
D: TRBD1
J: TRBJ2-7
length: 15
size: -
V: TRBV6-5

CDR3: CASSLRAANSPLHF
DNA: TGTGCCAGCAGTTTGAGGGCAGCAAATTCACCCCTCCACTTT
D: -
J: TRBJ1-6
length: 14
size: -
V: TRBV28

CDR3: CASSQDLRIAGAGELFF
DNA: TGTGCCAGCAGCCAAGATCTCCGGATAGCGGGCGCCGGGGAGCTGTTTTTT
D: TRBD2
J: TRBJ2-2
length: 17
size: -
V: TRBV4-2

CDR3: CASSLVAGLINIQYF
DNA: TGTGCCAGCAGCTTAGTCGCAGGGCTAATAAACATTCAGTACTTC
D: -
J: TRBJ2-4
length: 15
size: -
V: TRBV7-2

CDR3: CASRPTGVNQPQHF
DNA: TGTGCCAGCAGACCTACAGGGGTCAATCAGCCCCAGCATTTT
D: TRBD1
J: TRBJ1-5
length: 14
size: -
V: TRBV6-1

CDR3: CASSGSLDNEQFF
DNA: TGTGCCAGCTCAGGCAGTCTTGACAATGAGCAGTTCTTC
D: -
J: TRBJ2-1
length: 13
size: -
V: TRBV18

CDR3: CAWIRQGTDTQYF
DNA: TGTGCCTGGATTAGACAGGGCACAGATACGCAGTATTTT
D: -
J: TRBJ2-3
length: 13
size: -
V: TRBV30

CDR3: CASSLAGRNTGELFF
DNA: TGTGCCAGCAGCTTAGCGGGGAGGAACACCGGGGAGCTGTTTTTT
D: TRBD2
J: TRBJ2-2
length: 15
size: -
V: TRBV5-4

CDR3: CAWNRGFQETQYF
DNA: TGTGCCTGGAACAGGGGCTTCCAAGAGACCCAGTACTTC
D: TRBD1
J: TRBJ2-5
length: 13
size: many
V: TRBV30

CDR3: CASSSSTTHPETQYF
DNA: TGTGCCAGCAGCTCCTCTACTACCCACCCAGAGACCCAGTACTTC
D: -
J: TRBJ2-5
length: 15
size: -
V: TRBV7-9

CDR3: CSVETSGVGTDTQYF
DNA: TGCAGCGTGGAGACTAGCGGGGTTGGCACAGATACGCAGTATTTT
D: TRBD2
J: TRBJ2-3
length: 15
size: -
V: TRBV29-1

CDR3: CASSYPGGEQFF
DNA: TGTGCCAGCAGTTATCCGGGAGGTGAGCAGTTCTTC
D: TRBD2
J: TRBJ2-1
length: 12
size: once
V: TRBV7-3

CDR3: CASSRGTGWYGYTF
DNA: TGTGCCAGCAGCCGGGGGACAGGCTGGTATGGCTACACCTTC
D: TRBD1
J: TRBJ1-2
length: 14
size: -
V: TRBV7-8

CDR3: CASSATASYEQYF
DNA: TGTGCCAGCAGCGCGACTGCCTCCTACGAGCAGTACTTC
D: -
J: TRBJ2-7
length: 13
size: -
V: TRBV9

CDR3: CAWTGSSYGYTF
DNA: TGTGCCTGGACAGGGTCGAGCTATGGCTACACCTTC
D: -
J: TRBJ1-2
length: 12
size: -
V: TRBV30

CDR3: CASSEEWPTEAFF
DNA: TGTGCCAGCAGTGAAGAATGGCCCACTGAAGCTTTCTTT
D: -
J: TRBJ1-1
length: 13
size: -
V: TRBV2

CDR3: CASSAKKTLMDYEQYF
DNA: TGCGCCAGCAGCGCGAAGAAGACATTGATGGACTACGAGCAGTACTTC
D: -
J: TRBJ2-7
length: 16
size: -
V: TRBV5-1

CDR3: CASSYSYEQYF
DNA: TGTGCCAGTAGTTACTCCTACGAGCAGTACTTC
D: -
J: TRBJ2-7
length: 11
size: -
V: TRBV19

CDR3: CASTLSEGNTIYF
DNA: TGTGCCAGCACCCTTAGTGAGGGAAACACCATATATTTT
D: -
J: TRBJ1-3
length: 13
size: -
V: TRBV9